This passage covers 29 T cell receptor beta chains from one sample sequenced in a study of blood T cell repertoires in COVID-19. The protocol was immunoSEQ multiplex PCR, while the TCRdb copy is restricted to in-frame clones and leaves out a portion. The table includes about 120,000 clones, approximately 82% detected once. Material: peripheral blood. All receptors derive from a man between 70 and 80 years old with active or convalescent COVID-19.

The CDR3 region is CASGWKGHGDSEQYF. As DNA, the CDR3 is TGTGCTAGTGGTTGGAAGGGACACGGAGATTCCGAGCAGTACTTC. The chain uses TRBV12-5 and TRBJ2-7, with D maybe TRBD1 (6 bases). Germline-derived CDR1 and CDR2 are LGHNT and FRNRAP. Trimming shortened V by 4 bases and J by 6 bases, and 19 bases separated the two germline ends. The CDR3 is 15 amino acids.

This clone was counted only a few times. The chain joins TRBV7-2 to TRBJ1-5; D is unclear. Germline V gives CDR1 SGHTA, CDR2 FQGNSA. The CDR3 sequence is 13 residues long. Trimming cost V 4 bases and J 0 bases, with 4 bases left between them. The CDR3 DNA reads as TGTGCCAGCAGCTCCTTTAGCAATCAGCCCCAGCATTTT. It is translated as CASSSFSNQPQHF.

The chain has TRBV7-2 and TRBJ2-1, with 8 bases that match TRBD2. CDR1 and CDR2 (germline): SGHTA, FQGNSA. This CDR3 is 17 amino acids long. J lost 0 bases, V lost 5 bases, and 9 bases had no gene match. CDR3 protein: CASSATTSASSYNEQFF. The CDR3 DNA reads TGTGCCAGCAGCGCGACGACTAGCGCAAGCTCCTACAATGAGCAGTTCTTC.

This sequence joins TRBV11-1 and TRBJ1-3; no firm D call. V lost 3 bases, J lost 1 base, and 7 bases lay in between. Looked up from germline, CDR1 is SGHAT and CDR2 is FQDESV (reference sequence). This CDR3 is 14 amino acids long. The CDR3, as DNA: TGTGCCAGCAGCTTGGAACAGTCTGGAAACACCATATATTTT. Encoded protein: CASSLEQSGNTIYF.

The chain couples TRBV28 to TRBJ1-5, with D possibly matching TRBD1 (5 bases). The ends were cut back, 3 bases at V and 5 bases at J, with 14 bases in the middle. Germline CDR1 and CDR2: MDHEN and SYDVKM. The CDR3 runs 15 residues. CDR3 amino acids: CASSFGSGAYQPQHF. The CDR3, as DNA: TGTGCCAGCAGTTTTGGATCTGGGGCATATCAGCCCCAGCATTTT.

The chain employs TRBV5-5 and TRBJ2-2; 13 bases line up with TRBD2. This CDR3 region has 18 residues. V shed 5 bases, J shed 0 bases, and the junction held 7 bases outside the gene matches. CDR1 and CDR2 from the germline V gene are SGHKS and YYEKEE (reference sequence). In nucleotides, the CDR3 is TGTGCCAGCAGGTCGGGACTAGCGGGAACCCCGAACACCGGGGAGCTGTTTTTT. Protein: CASRSGLAGTPNTGELFF.

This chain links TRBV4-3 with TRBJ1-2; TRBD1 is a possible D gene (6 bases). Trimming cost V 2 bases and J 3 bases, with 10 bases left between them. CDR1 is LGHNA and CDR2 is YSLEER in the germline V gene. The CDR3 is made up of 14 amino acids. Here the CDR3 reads CASSQSYRDYGYTF. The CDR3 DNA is TGCGCCAGCAGCCAATCTTACAGGGACTATGGCTACACCTTC.

The CDR3 nucleotides are TGCGCCAGCAGTAATAGCGGGAGTACCGGGGAGCTGTTTTTT. This encodes CASSNSGSTGELFF. The chain has TRBV5-1 and TRBJ2-2, with 9 bases that match TRBD2. The V gene end was trimmed by 5 bases and the J gene end by 5 bases; junction bases not matched to a gene: 4. CDR1 and CDR2 from the germline V gene are SGHRS and YFSETQ. The CDR3 sequence is 14 residues long.

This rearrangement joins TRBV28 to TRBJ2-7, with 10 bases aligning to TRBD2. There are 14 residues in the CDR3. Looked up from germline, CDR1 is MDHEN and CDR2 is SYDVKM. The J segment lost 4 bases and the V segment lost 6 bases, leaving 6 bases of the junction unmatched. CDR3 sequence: CASRSSGSLYEQYF. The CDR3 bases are TGTGCCAGCAGATCTAGCGGGAGTTTGTACGAGCAGTACTTC.

CDR3 in DNA: TGTGCCAGCAGTAATAGCGGGGGGACCTACAATGAGCAGTTCTTC. Its translation: CASSNSGGTYNEQFF. The V and J genes are TRBV7-2 and TRBJ2-1, with 10 positions matching TRBD2. Germline V gene lookup returns CDR1 SGHTA and CDR2 FQGNSA. The junction had 4 bases not matched to a gene; V was cut back by 6 bases and J by 2 bases. The CDR3 is 15 amino acids.

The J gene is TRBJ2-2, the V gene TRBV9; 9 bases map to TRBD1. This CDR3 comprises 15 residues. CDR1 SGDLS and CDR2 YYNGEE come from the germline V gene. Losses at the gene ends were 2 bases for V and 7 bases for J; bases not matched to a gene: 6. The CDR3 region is CASSVAGTGYGELFF. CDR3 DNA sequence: TGTGCCAGCAGCGTGGCTGGGACAGGGTACGGGGAGCTGTTTTTT. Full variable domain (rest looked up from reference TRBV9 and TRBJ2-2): DSGVTQTPKHLITATGQRVTLRCSPRSGDLSVYWYQQSLDQGLQFLIQYYNGEERAKGNILERFSAQQFPDLHSELNLSSLELGDSALYFCASSVAGTGYGELFFGEGSRLTVL.

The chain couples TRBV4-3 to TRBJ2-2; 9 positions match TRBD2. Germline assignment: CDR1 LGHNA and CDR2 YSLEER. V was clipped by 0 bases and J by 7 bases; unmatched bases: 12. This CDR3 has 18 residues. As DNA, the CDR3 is TGCGCCAGCAGCCAAGATTGGGGGGGTAGCGGGAGTTTCGGGGAGCTGTTTTTT. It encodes CASSQDWGGSGSFGELFF.

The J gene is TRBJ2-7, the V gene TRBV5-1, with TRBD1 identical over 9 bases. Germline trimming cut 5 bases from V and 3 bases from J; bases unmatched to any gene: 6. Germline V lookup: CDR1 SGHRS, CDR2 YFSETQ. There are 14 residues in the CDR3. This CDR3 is CASRMGQGLYEQYF. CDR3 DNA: TGCGCCAGCAGGATGGGACAGGGCCTCTACGAGCAGTACTTC.

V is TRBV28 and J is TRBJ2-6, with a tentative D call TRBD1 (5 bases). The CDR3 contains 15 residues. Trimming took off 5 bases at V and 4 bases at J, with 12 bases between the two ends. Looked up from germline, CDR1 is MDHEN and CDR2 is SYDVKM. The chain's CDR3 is CASSPGAAGANVLTF. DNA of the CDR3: TGTGCCAGCAGTCCTGGGGCAGCCGGGGCCAACGTCCTGACTTTC.

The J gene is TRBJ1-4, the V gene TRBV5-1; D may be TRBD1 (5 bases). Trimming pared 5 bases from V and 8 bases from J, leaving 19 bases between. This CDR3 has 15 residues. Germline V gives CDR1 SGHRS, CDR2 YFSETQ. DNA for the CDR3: TGCGCCAGCAGGGGGTTCGTGGGGCCAGACGAAAAACTGTTTTTT. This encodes CASRGFVGPDEKLFF. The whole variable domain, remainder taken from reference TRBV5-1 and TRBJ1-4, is KAGVTQTPRYLIKTRGQQVTLSCSPISGHRSVSWYQQTPGQGLQFLFEYFSETQRNKGNFPGRFSGRQFSNSRSEMNVSTLELGDSALYLCASRGFVGPDEKLFFGSGTQLSVL.

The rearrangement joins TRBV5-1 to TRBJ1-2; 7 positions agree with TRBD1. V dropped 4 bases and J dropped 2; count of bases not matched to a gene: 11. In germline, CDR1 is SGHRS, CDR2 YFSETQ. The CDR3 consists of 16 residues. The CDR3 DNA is TGCGCCAGCAGCCCGGACAGGTCCATGGGGAACTATGGCTACACCTTC. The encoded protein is CASSPDRSMGNYGYTF. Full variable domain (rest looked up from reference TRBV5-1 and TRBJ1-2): KAGVTQTPRYLIKTRGQQVTLSCSPISGHRSVSWYQQTPGQGLQFLFEYFSETQRNKGNFPGRFSGRQFSNSRSEMNVSTLELGDSALYLCASSPDRSMGNYGYTFGSGTRLTVV.

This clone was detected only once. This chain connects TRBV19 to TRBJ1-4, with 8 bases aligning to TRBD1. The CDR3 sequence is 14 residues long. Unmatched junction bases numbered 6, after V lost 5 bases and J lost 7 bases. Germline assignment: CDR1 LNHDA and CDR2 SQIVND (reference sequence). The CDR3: CASSPGTGLEKLFF. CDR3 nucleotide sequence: TGTGCCAGTAGTCCCGGGACAGGTCTTGAAAAACTGTTTTTT. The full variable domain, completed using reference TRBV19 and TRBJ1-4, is DGGITQSPKYLFRKEGQNVTLSCEQNLNHDAMYWYRQDPGQGLRLIYYSQIVNDFQKGDIAEGYSVSREKKESFPLTVTSAQKNPTAFYLCASSPGTGLEKLFFGSGTQLSVL.

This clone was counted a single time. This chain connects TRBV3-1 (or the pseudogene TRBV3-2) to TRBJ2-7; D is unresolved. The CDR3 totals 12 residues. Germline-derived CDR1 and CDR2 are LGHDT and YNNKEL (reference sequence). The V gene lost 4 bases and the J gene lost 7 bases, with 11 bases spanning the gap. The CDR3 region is CASSRLAEEQYF. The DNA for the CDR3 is TGTGCCAGCAGCCGCCTTGCGGAAGAGCAGTACTTC.

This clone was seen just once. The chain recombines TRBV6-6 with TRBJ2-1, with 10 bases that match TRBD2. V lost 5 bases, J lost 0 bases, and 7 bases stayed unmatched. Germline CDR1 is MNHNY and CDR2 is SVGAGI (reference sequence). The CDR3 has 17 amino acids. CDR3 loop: CASSPLAGAGSYNEQFF. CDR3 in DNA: TGTGCCAGCAGTCCTCTAGCGGGGGCCGGCTCCTACAATGAGCAGTTCTTC.

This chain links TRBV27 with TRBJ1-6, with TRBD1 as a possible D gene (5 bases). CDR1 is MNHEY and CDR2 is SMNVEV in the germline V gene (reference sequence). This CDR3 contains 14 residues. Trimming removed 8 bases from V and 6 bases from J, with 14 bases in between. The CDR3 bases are TGTGCCAGCGGGGCTGACACTCCTAATTCACCCCTCCACTTT. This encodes CASGADTPNSPLHF.

This CDR3 reads CASSFGQGLGKSFTEAFF. The CDR3 coding sequence is TGCGCCAGCAGCTTTGGACAGGGTCTGGGGAAAAGTTTCACTGAAGCTTTCTTT. The chain employs TRBV5-1 and TRBJ1-1; 8 bases are shared with TRBD1. The V gene's germline CDR1 is SGHRS and CDR2 YFSETQ. Unmatched junction bases numbered 16, after V lost 2 bases and J lost 4 bases. The CDR3 runs 18 residues.

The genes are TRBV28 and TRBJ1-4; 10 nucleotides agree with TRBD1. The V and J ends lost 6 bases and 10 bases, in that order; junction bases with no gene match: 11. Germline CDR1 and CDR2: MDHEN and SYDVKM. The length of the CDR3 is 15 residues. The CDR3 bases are TGTGCCAGCAGCGAAACGGGACAGGGGAGGGGAAAACTGTTTTTT. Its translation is CASSETGQGRGKLFF. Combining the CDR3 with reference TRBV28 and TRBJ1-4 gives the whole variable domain DVKVTQSSRYLVKRTGEKVFLECVQDMDHENMFWYRQDPGLGLRLIYFSYDVKMKEKGDIPEGYSVSREKKERFSLILESASTNQTSMYLCASSETGQGRGKLFFGSGTQLSVL.

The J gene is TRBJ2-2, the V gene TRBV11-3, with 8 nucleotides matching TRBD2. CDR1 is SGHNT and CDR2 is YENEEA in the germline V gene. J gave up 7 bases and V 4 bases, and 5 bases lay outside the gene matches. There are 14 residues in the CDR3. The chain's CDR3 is CASSSLSGGGELFF. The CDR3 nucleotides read TGTGCCAGCAGCTCCCTCAGCGGGGGCGGGGAGCTGTTTTTT. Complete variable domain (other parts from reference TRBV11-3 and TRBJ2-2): EAGVVQSPRYKIIEKKQPVAFWCNPISGHNTLYWYLQNLGQGPELLIRYENEEAVDDSQLPKDRFSAERLKGVDSTLKIQPAELGDSAVYLCASSSLSGGGELFFGEGSRLTVL.

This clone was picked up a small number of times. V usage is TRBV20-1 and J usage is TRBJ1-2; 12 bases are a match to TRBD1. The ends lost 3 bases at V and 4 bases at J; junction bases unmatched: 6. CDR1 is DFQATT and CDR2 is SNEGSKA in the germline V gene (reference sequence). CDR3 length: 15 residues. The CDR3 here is CSASGTGGASYGYTF. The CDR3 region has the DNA TGCAGTGCTAGTGGGACAGGGGGCGCTTCCTATGGCTACACCTTC.

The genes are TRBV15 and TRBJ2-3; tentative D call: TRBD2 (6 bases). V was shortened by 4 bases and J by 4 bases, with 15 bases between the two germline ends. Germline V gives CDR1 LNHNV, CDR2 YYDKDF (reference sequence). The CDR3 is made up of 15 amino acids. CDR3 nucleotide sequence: TGTGCCACCAGCATGACTAGACGTGGGGCAGATACGCAGTATTTT. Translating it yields CATSMTRRGADTQYF.

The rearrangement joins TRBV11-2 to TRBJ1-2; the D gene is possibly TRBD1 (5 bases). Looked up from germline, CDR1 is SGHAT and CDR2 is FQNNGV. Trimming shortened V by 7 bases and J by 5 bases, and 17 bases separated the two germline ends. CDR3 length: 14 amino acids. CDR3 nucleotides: TGTGCCAGCACCCCTTGGGGGGACCCTTATGGCTACACCTTC. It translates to CASTPWGDPYGYTF.

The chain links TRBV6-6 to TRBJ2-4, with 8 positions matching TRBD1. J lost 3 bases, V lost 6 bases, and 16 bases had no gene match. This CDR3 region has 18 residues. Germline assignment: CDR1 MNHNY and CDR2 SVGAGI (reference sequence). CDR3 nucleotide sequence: TGTGCCAGCAGCCGACAGGGGCTTGGGGCATCGGACAAAAACATTCAGTACTTC. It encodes CASSRQGLGASDKNIQYF.

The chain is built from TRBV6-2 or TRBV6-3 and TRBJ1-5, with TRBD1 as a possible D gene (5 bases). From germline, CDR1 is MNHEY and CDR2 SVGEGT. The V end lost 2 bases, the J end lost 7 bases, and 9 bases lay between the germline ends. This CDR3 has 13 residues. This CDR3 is CASSYGGSQPQHF. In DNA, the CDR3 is TGTGCCAGCAGTTACGGGGGGAGCCAGCCCCAGCATTTT.

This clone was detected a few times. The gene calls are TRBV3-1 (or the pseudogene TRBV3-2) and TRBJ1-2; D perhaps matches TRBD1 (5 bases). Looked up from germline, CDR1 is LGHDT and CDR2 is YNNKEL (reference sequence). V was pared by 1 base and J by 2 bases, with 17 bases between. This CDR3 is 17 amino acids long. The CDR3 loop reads CASSQVVGRGKNYGYTF. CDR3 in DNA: TGTGCCAGCAGCCAAGTGGTGGGTCGGGGGAAAAACTATGGCTACACCTTC.